This T cell receptor (beta chain) stems from a study of cytomegalovirus exposure and HLA in healthy donors. General study results and limits: Most subjects had HLA-A and HLA-B alleles reportedly predicted accurately by TCR beta sequences. It was 164 TCR beta chains that were listed as cytomegalovirus-associated.

Despite likely unrecorded immune exposures, the donors were nominally healthy at the time of sampling. As to this clone: No antigen is known for it.

The study ran its PCR with 60 Vbeta and 13 Jbeta primers. Repertoires were generated with immunoSEQ multiplex PCR, while TCRdb's copy carries only in-frame clones and drops some. The data hold tens of thousands of clones, with 70% to 85% observed a single time. The CDR3 loop spans 14 amino acids. The germline CDR1 and CDR2 sequences are SGHDT and YYEEEE. Trimming took 4 bases from V and 10 from J; bases not matched to a gene: 11. The V and J genes are TRBV5-6 and TRBJ2-5; 9 bases map to TRBD2. Sequencing used PBMCs. This clonotype was obtained from a man in his forties or fifties in good health and CMV-seronegative. CDR3 loop: CASSPGLAHRDQYF. Written as DNA, the CDR3 is TGTGCCAGCAGCCCTGGACTAGCGCATCGGGACCAGTACTTC.